The sequence of this TCR beta chain was determined in a study of blood T cell repertoires in COVID-19. Study in general: Collection of acute and convalescent COVID-19 samples took place in the United States, Italy and Spain. T cells, B-cell-depleted T cells, or PBMCs provided the cDNA or gDNA that served as material.

Germline trimming cut 3 bases from V and 2 bases from J; bases unmatched to any gene: 5. The CDR3 is 15 amino acids. CDR1 SNHLY and CDR2 FYNNEI come from the germline V gene. Method: immunoSEQ multiplex PCR; TCRdb's copy keeps in-frame clones and lacks some. The sample yields about 59,000 clones, roughly nine tenths seen once. The rearrangement links TRBV2 to TRBJ2-3; 7 nucleotides agree with TRBD2. The TCR was taken from a man older than 75 in a cohort sampled during active COVID-19. Sequencing was carried out using peripheral blood. CDR3 sequence: CASSDPGTNTDTQYF. In DNA form, the CDR3 reads TGTGCCAGCAGTGACCCCGGGACTAACACAGATACGCAGTATTTT.